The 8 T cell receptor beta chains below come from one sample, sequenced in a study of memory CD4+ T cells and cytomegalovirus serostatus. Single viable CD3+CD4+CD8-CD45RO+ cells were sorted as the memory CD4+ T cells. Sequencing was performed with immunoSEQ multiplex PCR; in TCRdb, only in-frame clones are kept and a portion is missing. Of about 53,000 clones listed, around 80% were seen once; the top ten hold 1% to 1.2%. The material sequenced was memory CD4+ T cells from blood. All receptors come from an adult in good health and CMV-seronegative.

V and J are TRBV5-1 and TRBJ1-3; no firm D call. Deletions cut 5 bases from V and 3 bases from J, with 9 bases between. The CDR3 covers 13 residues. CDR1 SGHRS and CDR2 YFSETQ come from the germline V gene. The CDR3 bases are TGCGCCAGCAGGGGGTCGAGTGGAAACACCATATATTTT. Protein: CASRGSSGNTIYF.

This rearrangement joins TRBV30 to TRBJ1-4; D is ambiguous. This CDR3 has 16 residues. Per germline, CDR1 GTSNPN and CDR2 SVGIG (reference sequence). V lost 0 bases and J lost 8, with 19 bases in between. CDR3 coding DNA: TGTGCCTGGAGTGTACGAGGCCTCTGGAAAGGGGAAAAACTGTTTTTT. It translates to CAWSVRGLWKGEKLFF.

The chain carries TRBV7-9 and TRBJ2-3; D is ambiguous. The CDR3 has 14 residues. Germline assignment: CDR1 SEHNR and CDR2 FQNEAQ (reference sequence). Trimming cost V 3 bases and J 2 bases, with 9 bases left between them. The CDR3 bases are TGTGCCAGCAGCTTGGCACGAGACACAGATACGCAGTATTTT. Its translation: CASSLARDTDTQYF.

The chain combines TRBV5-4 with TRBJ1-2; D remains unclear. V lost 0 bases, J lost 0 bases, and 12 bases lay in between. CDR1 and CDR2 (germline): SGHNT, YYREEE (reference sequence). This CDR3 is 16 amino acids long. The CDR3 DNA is TGTGCCAGCAGCTTGGAGGGTGTAGGGTCTAACTATGGCTACACCTTC. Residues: CASSLEGVGSNYGYTF.

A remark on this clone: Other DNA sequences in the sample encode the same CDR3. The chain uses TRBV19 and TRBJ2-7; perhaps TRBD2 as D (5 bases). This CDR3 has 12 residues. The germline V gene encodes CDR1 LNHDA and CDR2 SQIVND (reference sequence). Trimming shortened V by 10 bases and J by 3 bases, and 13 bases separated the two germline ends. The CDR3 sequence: CATQVGSYEQYF. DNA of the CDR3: TGTGCCACCCAAGTAGGGAGCTACGAGCAGTACTTC. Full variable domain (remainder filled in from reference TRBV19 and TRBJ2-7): DGGITQSPKYLFRKEGQNVTLSCEQNLNHDAMYWYRQDPGQGLRLIYYSQIVNDFQKGDIAEGYSVSREKKESFPLTVTSAQKNPTAFYLCATQVGSYEQYFGPGTRLTVT.

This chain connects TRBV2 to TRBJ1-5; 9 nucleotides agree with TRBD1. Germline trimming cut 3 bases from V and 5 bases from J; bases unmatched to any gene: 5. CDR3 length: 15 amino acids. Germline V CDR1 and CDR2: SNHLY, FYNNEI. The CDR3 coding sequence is TGTGCCAGCAGTGACGACAGGGGGTTGGATCAGCCCCAGCATTTT. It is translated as CASSDDRGLDQPQHF.

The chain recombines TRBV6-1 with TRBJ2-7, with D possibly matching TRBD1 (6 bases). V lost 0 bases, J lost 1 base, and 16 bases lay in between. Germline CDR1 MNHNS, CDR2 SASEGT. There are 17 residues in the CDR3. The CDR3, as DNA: TGTGCCAGCAGTGAAGCGTTAATACAGGGTTATTCCTACGAGCAGTACTTC. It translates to CASSEALIQGYSYEQYF.

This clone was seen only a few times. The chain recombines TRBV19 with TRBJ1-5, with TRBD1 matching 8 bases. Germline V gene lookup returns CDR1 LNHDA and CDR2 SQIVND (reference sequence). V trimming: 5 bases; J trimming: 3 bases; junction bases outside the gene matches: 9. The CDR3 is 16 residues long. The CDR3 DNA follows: TGTGCCAGTAGTCGTACGAGGGACAGGAACAATCAGCCCCAGCATTTT. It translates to CASSRTRDRNNQPQHF.